This TCR beta chain was identified during a study of blood T cell repertoires in COVID-19 (dated by TCRdb to 2018 to 2021). Background on the whole study: Samples from collaborators originated in the United States, Italy and Spain and spanned both the acute and convalescent phases of COVID-19. Where available, HLA class I and class II types were obtained from metadata supplied by the sample provider rather than from assay-based typing. The prospective study material was composed of cDNA or gDNA derived from T cells, B-cell-depleted T cells, or PBMCs. Subjects who had been exposed to COVID-19, were actively infected with it, or had recovered from it provided the deeply sampled blood TCRbeta repertoires that made up the dataset. Samples were obtained from the ongoing ImmuneRACE study (first 160 participants) and from some 1,300 subjects provided by 6 global collaborators. The repertoires were made available in a free public database intended to serve as a resource for research on the immune response to SARS-CoV-2. Sample metadata almost always included a de-identified subject ID, COVID-19 status, age in years and sex.

Overall study outcomes, separate from this receptor: The quantity of clinical and demographic metadata differed by source and by participant and was supplied without curation.

Via the germline V gene (reference sequence), CDR1 is SEHNR and CDR2 FQNEAQ. Cut back by 11 bases and 0 bases, the V and J ends lie 16 bases apart. CDR3 length: 14 amino acids, cysteine to phenylalanine. Only the CDR3 part of the read is kept: 42 bases, read in frame from the first base. Of note for this clone: No cognate antigen has been identified for it. Base qualities are missing; no much larger clone stands one base away.

TCRbeta CDR3 regions were amplified from genomic DNA using the immunoSEQ Assay, a bias-controlled multiplex PCR. In the paper's pipeline: The number of nucleated cells in each sample was estimated from the amplification of reference gene primers within the assay. To quantify the absolute abundance of each unique TCRbeta CDR3 rearrangement, sequence reads were collapsed and filtered. For each sample, productive Simpson clonality was calculated by taking the square root of Simpson's diversity index across productive rearrangements. What TCRdb holds here is the immuneACCESS table cut down to in-frame rearrangements. Part of the clones is not present; checked against another copy, under half of the missing clones reflect an unresolved V gene, and the others are unexplained. V and J calls and clone size follow that table, whereas D and trimming were derived from the DNA. Counted in this sample were hundreds of thousands of clones; around 89% of them appeared once. About 3% of the sample is held by the ten biggest clonotypes.

In the prospective study, participants were about 18 to 89 years old, resided in approximately 22 geographic areas of the United States, and were enrolled through a virtual design. To assign participants to cohorts, the prospective study relied on clinical history that participants themselves reported in a screening survey and a study questionnaire. ImmuneRACE Cohort 3 recovered participants were defined by two consecutive negative NP/OP PCR tests, healthcare professional clearance, or symptom resolution. In the prospective study, whole blood, serum and a nasopharyngeal or oropharyngeal swab were collected from each participant by mobile phlebotomists. Participants in the prospective study had the option to provide additional blood draws and questionnaires over an approximately 2-month period. Prospective study blood samples were shipped either frozen or at room temperature before DNA extraction.

The TCR originated in a woman between 45 and 60 years old who had recovered from COVID-19. The chain is made from TRBV7-9 and TRBJ1-1; TRBD1 is perhaps the D gene, given 5 matching bases. The sample was PBMCs or T cells enriched from blood (not recorded which). The sequence in DNA is TGTGCCTTTGGGCAGGGTGATCTGAACACTGAAGCTTTCTTT. Its coded protein is CAFGQGDLNTEAFF.